This is a list of T cell receptor beta chains from one sample in a study of T cells in Graves' hyperthyroidism and ophthalmopathy. TCRdb itself ran the multiplex PCR reads through MiXCR, one entry per CDR3 protein. The sample shows more than 55,000 distinct CDR3 sequences, approximately 53% of them seen only once. Sequencing was done on a sample of blood. The receptors shown here come from a woman in her fifties or sixties with Graves' ophthalmopathy. Both conserved end residues are part of each CDR3. Fields, in order: CDR3 protein, CDR3 DNA, J gene, V gene, D gene, clone size. D genes are given only for firm matches. Not every row has a clone size; where given, it reads once, few, many or a size class.

CDR3: CASSWGRLSDTQYF
DNA: TGTGCCAGTAGCTGGGGACGGCTCTCAGATACGCAGTATTTT
J: TRBJ2-3
V: TRBV19
D: NA
size: many

CDR3: CAISEGRTGVGSPLHF
DNA: TGTGCCATCAGTGAGGGTCGGACAGGGGTAGGATCACCCCTCCACTTT
J: TRBJ1-6
V: TRBV10-3
D: TRBD1
size: NA

CDR3: CASSIDHRDNEQFF
DNA: TGTGCCAGTAGTATAGACCATAGAGACAATGAGCAGTTCTTC
J: TRBJ2-1
V: TRBV19
D: NA
size: NA

CDR3: CACSLLRSCEQYF
DNA: TGTGCCTGCAGCCTATTGCGTTCCTGCGAGCAGTACTTC
J: TRBJ2-7
V: TRBV13
D: NA
size: NA

CDR3: CSARVSGLAGDTQYF
DNA: TGCAGTGCTAGAGTGTCGGGACTAGCCGGTGATACGCAGTACTTC
J: TRBJ2-5
V: TRBV20-1
D: TRBD2
size: NA

CDR3: CAIRDPGLSYEQYF
DNA: TGTGCCATCAGGGATCCGGGATTGTCCTACGAGCAGTACTTC
J: TRBJ2-7
V: TRBV10-3
D: NA
size: NA

CDR3: CASSLSTSGTYEQFF
DNA: TGTGCCAGCAGTTTATCTACTAGCGGGACTTATGAGCAGTTCTTC
J: TRBJ2-1
V: TRBV12-3/TRBV12-4
D: TRBD2
size: many

CDR3: CASSQQDNQPYGYTF
DNA: TGCGCCAGCAGCCAGCAGGATAACCAACCGTATGGCTACACCTTC
J: TRBJ1-2
V: TRBV4-1
D: NA
size: many

CDR3: CASSVRGTAGNTIYF
DNA: TGTGCCAGCAGCGTCCGAGGCACCGCTGGAAACACCATATATTTT
J: TRBJ1-3
V: TRBV9
D: NA
size: many

CDR3: CASSSPGTGKYTEAFF
DNA: TGTGCCAGCAGCTCCCCCGGGACAGGTAAATACACTGAAGCTTTCTTT
J: TRBJ1-1
V: TRBV5-6
D: TRBD1
size: many

CDR3: CATSGVPGTPGANVLTF
DNA: TGTGCCACCAGTGGGGTCCCAGGGACGCCCGGGGCCAACGTCCTGACTTTC
J: TRBJ2-6
V: TRBV24-1
D: NA
size: NA

CDR3: CASSAGGGMNTEAFF
DNA: TGTGCCAGTAGTGCAGGGGGCGGGATGAACACTGAAGCTTTCTTT
J: TRBJ1-1
V: TRBV19
D: TRBD1
size: many

CDR3: CSVGYSNQPQHF
DNA: TGCAGCGTTGGTTATAGCAATCAGCCCCAGCATTTT
J: TRBJ1-5
V: TRBV29-1
D: NA
size: NA

CDR3: CASSLGGQGINNSPLHF
DNA: TGTGCCAGCAGCTTAGGGGGGCAGGGCATTAATAATTCACCCCTCCACTTT
J: TRBJ1-6
V: TRBV7-3
D: NA
size: NA

CDR3: CASSDGWGLRTVQETQYF
DNA: TGTGCCAGCAGCGACGGGTGGGGACTCCGAACTGTCCAGGAGACCCAGTACTTC
J: TRBJ2-5
V: TRBV6-2/TRBV6-3
D: NA
size: many

CDR3: CASSLVAGLAGGRAYEQYF
DNA: TGTGCCAGCAGCTTAGTAGCGGGACTAGCGGGAGGCCGGGCCTACGAGCAGTACTTC
J: TRBJ2-7
V: TRBV13
D: TRBD2
size: many

CDR3: CASSRAQQYEQYF
DNA: TGTGCCAGCAGCCGCGCTCAACAGTACGAGCAGTACTTC
J: TRBJ2-7
V: TRBV7-8
D: NA
size: NA

CDR3: CAISEGADSNQPQHF
DNA: TGTGCCATCAGCGAAGGGGCGGATAGCAATCAGCCCCAGCATTTT
J: TRBJ1-5
V: TRBV15
D: NA
size: many

CDR3: CATSDNFNEKLFF
DNA: TGTGCCACGTCGGACAACTTCAATGAAAAACTGTTTTTT
J: TRBJ1-4
V: TRBV24-1
D: NA
size: NA

CDR3: CSVGTGVSTDTQYF
DNA: TGCAGCGTTGGTACGGGAGTAAGCACAGATACGCAGTATTTT
J: TRBJ2-3
V: TRBV29-1
D: NA
size: medium-sized

CDR3: CASSYSVEDRDGYTF
DNA: TGTGCCAGCAGTTACTCGGTAGAGGACAGGGACGGCTACACCTTC
J: TRBJ1-2
V: TRBV6-5
D: TRBD1
size: many

CDR3: CAISESLGLAGENEQFF
DNA: TGTGCCATCAGTGAGTCGTTAGGACTAGCGGGAGAAAATGAGCAGTTCTTC
J: TRBJ2-1
V: TRBV10-3
D: TRBD2
size: once

CDR3: CACAGGSYGYTF
DNA: TGTGCCTGTGCTGGGGGGAGCTATGGCTACACCTTC
J: TRBJ1-2
V: TRBV6-5
D: NA
size: many

CDR3: CASSLGLAGGQYF
DNA: TGCGCCAGCAGCTTGGGCCTAGCGGGAGGGCAGTATTTT
J: TRBJ2-3
V: TRBV5-1
D: TRBD2
size: NA

CDR3: CASTDSGELFF
DNA: TGTGCCAGTACCGACTCCGGGGAGCTGTTTTTT
J: TRBJ2-2
V: TRBV19
D: NA
size: NA

CDR3: CAGSLPLGQGDYEQYF
DNA: TGTGCCGGTAGCCTCCCACTGGGACAGGGGGACTACGAGCAGTACTTC
J: TRBJ2-7
V: TRBV7-9
D: TRBD1
size: once

CDR3: CASSELGSDGYTF
DNA: TGTGCCAGCAGTGAGCTAGGTAGCGATGGCTACACCTTC
J: TRBJ1-2
V: TRBV2
D: NA
size: many

CDR3: CASSLRDKNTGELFF
DNA: TGTGCCAGCAGTTTGCGGGACAAGAACACCGGGGAGCTGTTTTTT
J: TRBJ2-2
V: TRBV12-3/TRBV12-4
D: NA
size: many

CDR3: CASTTSHRGGQPQHF
DNA: TGTGCCAGCACCACAAGCCACAGGGGCGGCCAGCCCCAGCATTTT
J: TRBJ1-5
V: TRBV2
D: TRBD1
size: many

CDR3: CASSGVIPDTQYF
DNA: TGTGCCAGCAGCGGGGTTATTCCAGATACGCAGTATTTT
J: TRBJ2-3
V: TRBV9
D: NA
size: many

CDR3: CSVSGLAGVGGETQYF
DNA: TGCAGCGTTAGTGGTCTAGCGGGAGTTGGAGGAGAGACCCAGTACTTC
J: TRBJ2-5
V: TRBV29-1
D: TRBD2
size: NA

CDR3: CASSLTGTGIGETQYF
DNA: TGTGCCAGCAGCTTAACCGGGACAGGGATAGGGGAGACCCAGTACTTC
J: TRBJ2-5
V: TRBV7-3
D: TRBD1
size: many

CDR3: CASSLLDEQYF
DNA: TGTGCCAGCAGTCTCCTTGACGAGCAGTACTTC
J: TRBJ2-7
V: TRBV27
D: NA
size: many

CDR3: CASSLVSGAQETQYF
DNA: TGTGCCAGCAGCTTAGTATCCGGGGCCCAAGAGACCCAGTACTTC
J: TRBJ2-5
V: TRBV11-2
D: NA
size: NA

CDR3: CATSDPGTQETQYF
DNA: TGTGCCACCAGTGACCCCGGGACCCAAGAGACCCAGTACTTC
J: TRBJ2-5
V: TRBV24-1
D: NA
size: NA

CDR3: CSVEQGGGVVADTQYF
DNA: TGCAGCGTTGAGCAAGGGGGGGGGGTGGTAGCAGATACGCAGTATTTT
J: TRBJ2-3
V: TRBV29-1
D: NA
size: many

CDR3: CAIRGGGDLNYGYTF
DNA: TGTGCCATCAGGGGCGGGGGAGACTTAAACTATGGCTACACCTTC
J: TRBJ1-2
V: TRBV10-3
D: NA
size: NA

CDR3: CASSKPPGQGLGHTF
DNA: TGTGCCAGCAGCAAGCCCCCGGGACAGGGACTTGGCCACACCTTC
J: TRBJ1-2
V: TRBV12-3/TRBV12-4
D: TRBD1
size: NA

CDR3: CSARDQGRDRGGYTF
DNA: TGCAGTGCTAGAGATCAGGGCCGGGACAGGGGAGGCTACACCTTC
J: TRBJ1-2
V: TRBV20-1
D: TRBD1
size: many

CDR3: CASSQDAGTNEKLFF
DNA: TGTGCCAGCAGCCAAGATGCAGGAACTAATGAAAAACTGTTTTTT
J: TRBJ1-4
V: TRBV4-2
D: NA
size: many

CDR3: CSAREKGAGGSYEQYF
DNA: TGCAGTGCTAGAGAGAAGGGGGCGGGGGGCTCCTACGAGCAGTACTTC
J: TRBJ2-7
V: TRBV20-1
D: NA
size: many

CDR3: CRVASGGGGETQYF
DNA: TGCAGGGTCGCTAGCGGGGGGGGCGGGGAGACCCAGTACTTC
J: TRBJ2-5
V: TRBV20-1
D: TRBD2
size: once

CDR3: CSGGLDRNNEQYF
DNA: TGCAGTGGGGGGCTAGACAGAAACAACGAGCAGTACTTC
J: TRBJ2-7
V: TRBV20-1
D: NA
size: many

CDR3: CASSIEGGWTEAFF
DNA: TGTGCCAGCAGCATAGAAGGGGGATGGACTGAAGCTTTCTTT
J: TRBJ1-1
V: TRBV7-9
D: NA
size: many

CDR3: CSAPQGVGTEAFF
DNA: TGCAGTGCTCCACAGGGGGTAGGCACTGAAGCTTTCTTT
J: TRBJ1-1
V: TRBV20-1
D: TRBD1
size: once

CDR3: CASSLVGGSLGGEQYF
DNA: TGCGCCAGCAGCTTGGTAGGGGGCTCTTTAGGCGGAGAGCAGTACTTC
J: TRBJ2-7
V: TRBV5-1
D: TRBD1
size: once

CDR3: CASSFSQGAEAFF
DNA: TGCGCCAGCAGCTTTTCCCAGGGAGCGGAAGCTTTCTTT
J: TRBJ1-1
V: TRBV5-1
D: NA
size: NA

CDR3: CASSGARGLAGELFF
DNA: TGTGCCAGCAGTGGCGCCAGGGGGCTGGCCGGGGAGCTGTTTTTT
J: TRBJ2-2
V: TRBV6-5
D: TRBD1
size: many

CDR3: CSARDNRAGALEKLFF
DNA: TGCAGTGCTAGAGATAACCGAGCGGGGGCACTTGAAAAACTGTTTTTT
J: TRBJ1-4
V: TRBV20-1
D: NA
size: NA

CDR3: CASSLAQRNYGYFGQETQYF
DNA: TGTGCCAGCAGCTTAGCTCAGCGAAACTATGGCTATTTTGGGCAAGAGACCCAGTACTTC
J: TRBJ2-5
V: TRBV7-2
D: NA
size: NA

CDR3: CAISGGNTEAFF
DNA: TGTGCCATCAGTGGGGGGAACACTGAAGCTTTCTTT
J: TRBJ1-1
V: TRBV10-3
D: NA
size: NA

CDR3: CASSLVLSLPPGAEAFF
DNA: TGTGCCAGCAGCTTAGTCCTCTCTCTTCCCCCGGGAGCTGAAGCTTTCTTT
J: TRBJ1-1
V: TRBV7-7
D: NA
size: many

CDR3: CASSQLQGSGELFF
DNA: TGTGCCAGCAGCCAACTGCAGGGGTCCGGGGAGCTGTTTTTT
J: TRBJ2-2
V: TRBV3-1
D: NA
size: many

CDR3: CASSFSGGSEKLFF
DNA: TGTGCCAGCAGCTTTTCAGGGGGTAGTGAAAAACTGTTTTTT
J: TRBJ1-4
V: TRBV7-6
D: TRBD1
size: NA

CDR3: CASGLTGQGYTEAFF
DNA: TGTGCCAGCGGCTTAACGGGACAGGGCTACACTGAAGCTTTCTTT
J: TRBJ1-1
V: TRBV7-3
D: TRBD1
size: NA

CDR3: CASSLDLVKTQHF
DNA: TGTGCCAGCAGCTTAGACCTAGTAAAGACCCAGCATTTT
J: TRBJ1-5
V: TRBV7-2
D: NA
size: NA

CDR3: CTSSELAGPYNEQFF
DNA: TGTACCAGCAGCGAATTAGCGGGACCCTACAATGAGCAGTTCTTC
J: TRBJ2-1
V: TRBV2
D: TRBD2
size: NA

CDR3: CASSQDPPTTGISYEQYF
DNA: TGCGCCAGCAGCCAAGATCCCCCCACGACAGGGATTTCCTACGAGCAGTACTTC
J: TRBJ2-7
V: TRBV4-3
D: TRBD1
size: many